The next 5 T cell receptor beta chains were all read from a single sample in a study of T-cell reconstitution after alpha-beta-depleted transplantation in children. This sample's TCRbeta library carried unique molecular identifier barcodes. TCRdb reanalysed the PCR reads using MiXCR and keeps one entry per CDR3 protein. The sample yields around 180,000 distinct CDR3 sequences, over 8.5% seen once. Specimen: PBMCs, collected before TCRalphabeta/CD19-depleted stem cell transplant. These receptors all stem from a boy aged 2 to 9 with acute myeloid leukemia, due to receive a stem cell transplant.

This clonotype was detected many times. The chain combines TRBV5-1 with TRBJ2-1; D is undetermined. V lost 1 base and J 10 bases, leaving 15 bases between the germline ends. The CDR3 contains 14 residues. Germline V gene data show CDR1 as SGHRS and CDR2 as YFSETQ. This CDR3 reads CASSLLGSPDEQFF. The CDR3 DNA follows: TGCGCCAGCAGCTTGTTAGGTTCCCCGGACGAGCAGTTCTTC.

This clonotype was picked up many times. The genes are TRBV2 and TRBJ2-3, with D tentatively TRBD2 (6 bases). CDR3 length: 14 residues. Germline V gene data show CDR1 as SNHLY and CDR2 as FYNNEI. Trimming took off 3 bases at V and 6 bases at J, with 13 bases between the two ends. CDR3 loop: CASSDLGRGDTQYF. The CDR3 DNA reads as TGTGCCAGCAGTGATTTAGGGCGGGGTGATACGCAGTATTTT.

This clonotype was seen ten or more times. The chain joins TRBV15 to TRBJ2-3, with D unclear. The ends were cut back, 0 bases at V and 2 bases at J, with 9 bases in the middle. The CDR3 sequence is 15 residues long. Per the germline V gene, CDR1 is LNHNV and CDR2 is YYDKDF (reference sequence). This CDR3 is CATSRERFVTDTQYF. CDR3 nucleotides: TGTGCCACCAGCAGAGAAAGGTTTGTCACAGATACGCAGTATTTT.

Points on this clonotype: One base away lies a much larger clone, so this may be a sequencing read error. The chain combines TRBV30 with TRBJ2-3; 7 bases fit TRBD2. The CDR3 totals 15 residues. Germline CDR1 reads GTSNPN; CDR2 reads SVGIG (reference sequence). CDR3 DNA: TGTGCCTGGAGTACCCTAGCGGATCCCACAGTTACGCAGTATTTT. It codes for CAWSTLADPTVTQYF.

This clonotype has at least ten counts. This sequence joins TRBV12-3 or TRBV12-4 and TRBJ1-5; no definite D call. V lost 6 bases and J lost 3, with 6 bases in between. The CDR3 totals 12 residues. DNA for the CDR3: TGTGCCAGCAGCCCCGTCAATCAGCCCCAGCATTTT. Translated, it gives CASSPVNQPQHF.